The next 28 T cell receptor beta chains were all read from a single sample in a study of CD8 T cells in Susac syndrome. Reverse transcription used roughly 0.45 to 1 ug RNA and random hexamers. TCRdb used MiXCR to reprocess the immunoSEQ multiplex PCR reads, holding one entry per CDR3 protein. In the table there are just over 150,000 distinct CDR3 sequences, approximately 96% of which are singletons. Sample: CD4+ T cells from PBMCs. These receptors all come from a human donor with Susac syndrome.

This rearrangement joins TRBV7-3 to TRBJ2-3; TRBD2 aligns across 11 bases. The trim removed 5 bases at V and 5 bases at J, leaving 3 bases unmatched. The CDR3 consists of 14 residues. Germline CDR1 is SGHTA and CDR2 is FQGTGA. The CDR3: CASSQGTSGDTQYF. The CDR3 DNA is TGTGCCAGCAGCCAAGGGACTAGCGGAGATACGCAGTATTTT.

The chain carries TRBV20-1 and TRBJ2-3; TRBD2 might be the D (7 bases). Germline values: CDR1 DFQATT, CDR2 SNEGSKA (reference sequence). CDR3 length: 15 residues. V gave up 3 bases and J gave up 4 bases, with 17 bases separating them. The CDR3 protein is CSASISSGGADTQYF. In DNA, the CDR3 is TGCAGTGCTAGTATATCGTCGGGGGGCGCAGATACGCAGTATTTT.

This chain links TRBV23-1 with TRBJ1-3, with 7 bases fitting TRBD1. TRBV23-1 is marked as an open reading frame, function uncertain. The CDR3 totals 16 residues. J lost 5 bases, V lost 4 bases, and 11 bases had no gene match. The CDR3: CASSRSTGKVRNTIYF. The CDR3 DNA reads TGCGCCAGCAGTCGATCGACAGGGAAGGTTCGAAACACCATATATTTT.

This chain joins TRBV29-1 and TRBJ1-2; 7 bases fit TRBD1. The CDR3 has 13 residues. J was trimmed by 2 bases and V by 7 bases; bases with no gene match: 7. Germline V gene data show CDR1 as SQVTM and CDR2 as ANQGSEA. The CDR3 nucleotides are TGCAGCGGCTCTTCAGGGGGAAACTATGGCTACACCTTC. Its protein is CSGSSGGNYGYTF.

The table lists this clonotype with a count of one. The rearrangement links TRBV20-1 to TRBJ2-5, with 11 nucleotides matching TRBD2. The CDR3 has 15 residues. Germline CDR1 and CDR2: DFQATT and SNEGSKA (reference sequence). J lost 5 bases, V lost 7 bases, and 12 bases had no gene match. The CDR3 region is CSGRAVSGGAETQYF. In DNA form, the CDR3 reads TGCAGTGGGCGGGCGGTTAGCGGGGGGGCGGAGACCCAGTACTTC.

This chain joins TRBV29-1 and TRBJ2-3; D possibly uses TRBD1 or TRBD2 (5 bases each). V was shortened by 2 bases and J by 0 bases, with 12 bases between the two germline ends. CDR1 and CDR2 (germline): SQVTM, ANQGSEA. CDR3 size: 15 residues. CDR3 protein: CSVETPGRSTDTQYF. CDR3 coding DNA: TGCAGCGTTGAAACTCCGGGACGAAGCACAGATACGCAGTATTTT.

The chain uses TRBV29-1 and TRBJ1-1; tentatively, D is TRBD1 (5 bases). V was pared by 2 bases and J by 1 base, with 14 bases between. The CDR3 extends over 15 amino acids. Germline loops: CDR1 SQVTM, CDR2 ANQGSEA. The CDR3 loop reads CSVEPLAGPNTEAFF. The CDR3 nucleotides read TGCAGCGTTGAACCCCTGGCAGGGCCGAACACTGAAGCTTTCTTT. The entire variable domain, with the rest obtained from reference TRBV29-1 and TRBJ1-1, is as follows: SAVISQKPSRDICQRGTSLTIQCQVDSQVTMMFWYRQQPGQSLTLIATANQGSEATYESGFVIDKFPISRPNLTFSTLTVSNMSPEDSSIYLCSVEPLAGPNTEAFFGQGTRLTVV.

This clonotype was observed a handful of times. The chain uses TRBV29-1 and TRBJ1-5, with D possibly being TRBD1 (5 bases). The CDR3 is made up of 13 amino acids. In germline, CDR1 is SQVTM, CDR2 ANQGSEA. V was shortened by 6 bases and J by 5 bases, with 14 bases between the two germline ends. The DNA for the CDR3 is TGCAGCGTCCAGGGAGGAAGAGATCAGCCCCAGCATTTT. As protein: CSVQGGRDQPQHF.

This clonotype showed up just once. The V call is TRBV20-1, the J call TRBJ1-4; TRBD1 aligns across 7 bases. CDR1 is DFQATT, CDR2 SNEGSKA, per germline (reference sequence). There are 16 residues in the CDR3. J was trimmed by 0 bases and V by 2 bases; bases with no gene match: 6. Here the CDR3 DNA reads TGCAGTGCTAGACCCCGGGACAGCCCAACTAATGAAAAACTGTTTTTT. Encoded protein: CSARPRDSPTNEKLFF.

The genes are TRBV4-1 and TRBJ2-7; TRBD1 matches 10 bases. This CDR3 is built from 16 residues. The germline V gene has CDR1 MGHRA and CDR2 YSYEKL. V gave up 3 bases and J gave up 4 bases; unmatched junction bases: 9. The chain's CDR3 is CASSHLGTGVRYEQYF. CDR3 nucleotide sequence: TGCGCCAGCAGCCACTTGGGGACAGGGGTTCGGTACGAGCAGTACTTC.

J is TRBJ2-1 and V is TRBV6-6, with TRBD1 identical over 7 bases. Looked up from germline, CDR1 is MNHNY and CDR2 is SVGAGI (reference sequence). The CDR3 consists of 15 residues. Germline trimming cut 6 bases from V and 5 bases from J; bases unmatched to any gene: 10. Here the CDR3 DNA reads TGTGCCAGCAGAACCGGGACAGCCCGAGACAATGAGCAGTTCTTC. Translation: CASRTGTARDNEQFF.

This clonotype was observed once. This chain joins TRBV20-1 and TRBJ2-5; D possibly corresponds to TRBD1 (5 bases). CDR1 is DFQATT, CDR2 SNEGSKA, per germline (reference sequence). V dropped 2 bases and J dropped 5 bases, with 6 bases sitting between them. The CDR3 runs 11 residues. DNA for the CDR3: TGCAGTGCTAGAAAGGGGGAGACCCAGTACTTC. It specifies CSARKGETQYF.

The chain carries TRBV20-1 and TRBJ1-4, with no clear D. Germline CDR1 is DFQATT and CDR2 is SNEGSKA (reference sequence). Deletions cut 3 bases from V and 1 base from J, with 9 bases between. The CDR3 totals 14 residues. The CDR3 nucleotides read TGCAGTGCTAGGGGAGGCGGAACTAATGAAAAACTGTTTTTT. Translated, it gives CSARGGGTNEKLFF.

The chain combines TRBV11-2 with TRBJ2-7; D is uncertain. With 1 base removed from V and 0 bases from J, the gap between germline ends came to 10 bases. Germline-derived CDR1 and CDR2 are SGHAT and FQNNGV. The CDR3 totals 15 residues. The CDR3 DNA reads TGTGCCAGCAGCTTAGGGTCGACGAGCTCCTACGAGCAGTACTTC. Protein sequence: CASSLGSTSSYEQYF.

The gene calls are TRBV28 and TRBJ2-1, with 10 bases that match TRBD1. Germline loops: CDR1 MDHEN, CDR2 SYDVKM. V lost 7 bases, J lost 4 bases, and 7 bases stayed unmatched. The CDR3 runs 15 residues. The CDR3 DNA reads TGTGCCAGCACCTTAGGGGACAGGGGTTACAATGAGCAGTTCTTC. Encoded protein: CASTLGDRGYNEQFF.

This chain connects TRBV28 to TRBJ2-7, with D possibly matching TRBD1 (5 bases). The V and J ends lost 4 bases and 2 bases respectively, with 9 bases between them. CDR1 and CDR2 (germline): MDHEN, SYDVKM. The CDR3 extends over 13 amino acids. The CDR3 coding sequence is TGTGCCAGCAGTTCGACAGCCGCCTACGAGCAGTACTTC. Translated: CASSSTAAYEQYF.

This clonotype appeared a single time. This chain links TRBV3-1 with TRBJ2-3; D is uncertain. Trimming left V 4 bases short and J 2 bases short, with 13 bases between. This CDR3 has 15 residues. In germline, CDR1 is LGHDT, CDR2 YNNKEL (reference sequence). CDR3 nucleotides: TGTGCCAGCAGCCTGCGGACCGGCTTCACAGATACGCAGTATTTT. It translates to CASSLRTGFTDTQYF.

The chain joins TRBV20-1 to TRBJ2-1, with D uncertain. Trimming took off 5 bases at V and 4 bases at J, with 9 bases between the two ends. This CDR3 comprises 12 residues. The V gene's germline CDR1 is DFQATT and CDR2 SNEGSKA (reference sequence). The CDR3 nucleotides are TGCAGTGCTGCATCCTTTTACAATGAGCAGTTCTTC. Translating it yields CSAASFYNEQFF.

This chain connects TRBV29-1 to TRBJ1-1, with D possibly TRBD1 on 5 matching bases. Germline V gene data show CDR1 as SQVTM and CDR2 as ANQGSEA. This CDR3 has 11 residues. V lost 6 bases, J lost 4 bases, and 9 bases lay in between. The CDR3 here is CSVRDLTEAFF. CDR3 bases: TGCAGCGTCCGGGACCTCACTGAAGCTTTCTTT.

Only one count was recorded for this clonotype. V and J are TRBV29-1 and TRBJ2-6; 11 nucleotides match TRBD1. This CDR3 has 16 amino acids. Germline CDR1 is SQVTM and CDR2 is ANQGSEA. The J segment lost 0 bases and the V segment lost 6 bases, leaving 4 bases of the junction unmatched. CDR3 protein: CSVRTGGDSGANVLTF. CDR3 nucleotides: TGCAGCGTCCGGACAGGGGGCGACTCTGGGGCCAACGTCCTGACTTTC.

The genes are TRBV5-4 and TRBJ2-1, with D possibly TRBD2 on 5 matching bases. CDR1 is SGHNT, CDR2 YYREEE, per germline (reference sequence). The CDR3 has 13 residues. With 5 bases removed from V and 8 bases from J, the gap between germline ends came to 14 bases. CDR3: CASSQPPGYEQFF. CDR3 sequence (DNA): TGTGCCAGCAGTCAACCCCCGGGGTATGAGCAGTTCTTC.

The J gene is TRBJ1-6, the V gene TRBV3-1; D uncertain. This CDR3 comprises 15 residues. The germline V gene encodes CDR1 LGHDT and CDR2 YNNKEL (reference sequence). Deletions cut 3 bases from V and 8 bases from J, with 14 bases between. In nucleotides, the CDR3 is TGTGCCAGCAGCCACCAGAAAGAAGGTTATTCACCCCTCCACTTT. This encodes CASSHQKEGYSPLHF.

This chain joins TRBV29-1 and TRBJ2-7; D might be TRBD1 or TRBD2, each matching 6 bases. The CDR3 contains 14 residues. Trimming removed 4 bases from V and 3 bases from J, with 16 bases in between. The germline gives CDR1 SQVTM, CDR2 ANQGSEA. DNA for the CDR3: TGCAGCGTTGGGGAACAGGGAGGCCACTACGAGCAGTACTTC. It specifies CSVGEQGGHYEQYF.

The chain links TRBV7-4 to TRBJ2-3; the D gene is possibly TRBD2 (5 bases). V lost 2 bases and J 3 bases, leaving 18 bases between the germline ends. Germline V CDR1 and CDR2: SGHVT, SQSDAQ. The length of the CDR3 is 17 residues. As DNA, the CDR3 is TGTGCCAGCAGCTTAAGGGCACTAGGAGGAAGGACAGATACGCAGTATTTT. Translation: CASSLRALGGRTDTQYF.

This sequence joins TRBV4-1 and TRBJ2-7; either TRBD1 or TRBD2 may fit D (6 bases each). V was clipped by 3 bases and J by 7 bases, with 13 bases between them. The CDR3 covers 13 residues. Germline lookup yields CDR1 MGHRA and CDR2 YSYEKL. The CDR3 sequence is CASSQNWGAEQYF. CDR3 DNA sequence: TGCGCCAGCAGCCAGAACTGGGGGGCGGAGCAGTACTTC.

This chain links TRBV20-1 with TRBJ1-6, with D possibly being TRBD1 (5 bases). Germline-derived CDR1 and CDR2 are DFQATT and SNEGSKA (reference sequence). Between the trimmed V and J ends, which lost 5 bases and 0 bases, there was a span of 8 bases. The CDR3 runs 14 residues. The chain's CDR3 is CSAWTSSYNSPLHF. In DNA, the CDR3 is TGCAGTGCTTGGACAAGCTCCTATAATTCACCCCTCCACTTT.

The chain recombines TRBV4-3 with TRBJ1-3; no definite D call. This CDR3 spans 13 amino acids. Per germline, CDR1 LGHNA and CDR2 YSLEER. Trimming left V 4 bases short and J 4 bases short, with 8 bases between. The CDR3 loop reads CASSRLQGNTIYF. As DNA, the CDR3 is TGCGCCAGCAGCCGCCTACAGGGAAACACCATATATTTT.

The genes are TRBV19 and TRBJ2-2; D is perhaps TRBD2 (6 bases). The germline V and J ends were trimmed by 10 bases and 0 bases, with 12 bases remaining between them. The CDR3 loop spans 14 amino acids. The V gene's germline CDR1 is LNHDA and CDR2 SQIVND (reference sequence). CDR3 loop: CATRGGANTGELFF. The CDR3 DNA reads as TGTGCCACCAGAGGCGGGGCGAACACCGGGGAGCTGTTTTTT.